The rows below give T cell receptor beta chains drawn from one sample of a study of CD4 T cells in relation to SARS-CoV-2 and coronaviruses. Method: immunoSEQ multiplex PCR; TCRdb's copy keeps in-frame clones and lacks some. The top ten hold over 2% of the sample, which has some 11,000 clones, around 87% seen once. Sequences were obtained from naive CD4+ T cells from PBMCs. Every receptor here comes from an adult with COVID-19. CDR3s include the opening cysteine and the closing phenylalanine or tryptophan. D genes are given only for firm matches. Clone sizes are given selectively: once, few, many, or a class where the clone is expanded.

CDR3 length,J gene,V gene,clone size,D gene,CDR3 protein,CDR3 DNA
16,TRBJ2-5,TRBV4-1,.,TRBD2,CASSSLPGLASETQYF,TGCGCCAGCAGCTCACTTCCGGGACTAGCCTCAGAGACCCAGTACTTC
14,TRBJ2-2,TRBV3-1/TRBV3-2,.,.,CASSLDSNTGELFF,TGTGCCAGCAGCCTGGACTCGAACACCGGGGAGCTGTTTTTT
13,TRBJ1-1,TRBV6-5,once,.,CASSTPGGFEAFF,TGTGCCAGCAGTACCCCGGGCGGATTCGAAGCTTTCTTT
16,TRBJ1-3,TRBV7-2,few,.,CASSLMHRDSGNTIYF,TGTGCCAGCAGCTTAATGCACAGAGACTCTGGAAACACCATATATTTT
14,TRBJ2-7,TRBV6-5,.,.,CASSYTEDSYEQYF,TGTGCCAGCAGTTACACGGAGGACTCCTACGAGCAGTACTTC
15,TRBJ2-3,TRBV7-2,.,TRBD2,CASSLNGGATDTQYF,TGTGCCAGCAGCTTAAACGGGGGGGCCACAGATACGCAGTATTTT
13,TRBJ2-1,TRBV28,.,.,CASSLGPPSEQFF,TGTGCCAGCAGTTTGGGGCCTCCCTCTGAGCAGTTCTTC
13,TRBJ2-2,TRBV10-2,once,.,CASSRSDTGELFF,TGCGCCAGCAGTAGGTCAGACACCGGGGAGCTGTTTTTT
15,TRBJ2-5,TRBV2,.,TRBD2,CASSDLAGGRETQYF,TGTGCCAGCAGTGATTTAGCGGGGGGGCGGGAGACCCAGTACTTC
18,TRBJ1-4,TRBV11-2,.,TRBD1,CASSSSRQGTATNEKLFF,TGTGCCAGCAGCTCATCCCGACAGGGGACCGCAACTAATGAAAAACTGTTTTTT
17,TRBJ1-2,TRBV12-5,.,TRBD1,CASGLAPGTAINYGYTF,TGTGCTAGTGGTTTGGCTCCGGGGACAGCGATTAACTATGGCTACACCTTC
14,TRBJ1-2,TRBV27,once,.,CASSLWQGVGGYTF,TGTGCCAGCAGTTTATGGCAGGGCGTCGGGGGCTACACCTTC
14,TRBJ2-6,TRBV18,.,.,CASSPAGGANVLTF,TGTGCCAGCTCACCGGCGGGCGGGGCCAACGTCCTGACTTTC
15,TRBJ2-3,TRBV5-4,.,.,CASTSPGGATDTQYF,TGTGCCAGCACCTCTCCTGGGGGGGCGACAGATACGCAGTATTTT
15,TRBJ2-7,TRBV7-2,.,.,CASSQPRTGEDEQYF,TGTGCCAGCAGTCAACCGCGAACAGGGGAGGACGAGCAGTACTTC
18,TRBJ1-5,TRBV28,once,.,CASSRSRGTDYSNQPQHF,TGTGCCAGCAGCCGTTCCCGTGGGACGGATTATAGCAATCAGCCCCAGCATTTT
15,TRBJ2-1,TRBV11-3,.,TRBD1,CASSSPGQGGNEQFF,TGTGCCAGCAGCTCGCCGGGACAGGGGGGCAATGAGCAGTTCTTC
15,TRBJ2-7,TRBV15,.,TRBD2,CATSTLVAGDYEQYF,TGTGCCACCAGCACGTTGGTAGCGGGGGATTACGAGCAGTACTTC
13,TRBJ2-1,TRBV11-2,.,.,CASSLLQGSYQFF,TGTGCCAGCAGCTTACTGCAGGGCTCCTACCAGTTCTTC
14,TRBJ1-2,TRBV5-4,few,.,CASSLEGWRGGYTF,TGTGCCAGCAGCTTGGAGGGGTGGAGGGGAGGCTACACCTTC
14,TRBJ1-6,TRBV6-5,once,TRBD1,CASSPRDRDSPLHF,TGTGCCAGCAGTCCCCGGGACAGGGACTCACCCCTCCACTTT
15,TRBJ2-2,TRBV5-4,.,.,CASGGAGANTGELFF,TGTGCCAGCGGGGGGGCTGGCGCGAACACCGGGGAGCTGTTTTTT
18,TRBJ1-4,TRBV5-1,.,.,CASSFSGRSAATNEKLFF,TGCGCCAGCAGCTTCTCAGGTCGGTCGGCGGCAACTAATGAAAAACTGTTTTTT
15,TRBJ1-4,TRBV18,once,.,CASSKTAIVGEKLFF,TGTGCCAGCTCAAAGACCGCTATCGTCGGGGAAAAACTGTTTTTT
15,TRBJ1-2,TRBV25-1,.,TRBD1,CASSVVGGRGLGYTF,TGTGCCAGCAGCGTGGTTGGGGGCAGGGGGCTAGGCTACACCTTC
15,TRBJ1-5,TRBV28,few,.,CASSPGRQSNQPQHF,TGTGCCAGCAGTCCAGGACGGCAAAGCAATCAGCCCCAGCATTTT
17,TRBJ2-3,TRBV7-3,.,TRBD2,CASSPGGGGPSTDTQYF,TGTGCCAGCAGCCCGGGGGGCGGGGGGCCTTCCACAGATACGCAGTATTTT
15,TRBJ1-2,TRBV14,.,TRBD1,CASSQDKLLGGGYTF,TGTGCCAGCAGCCAAGATAAACTTTTAGGGGGCGGCTACACCTTC
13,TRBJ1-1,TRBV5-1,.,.,CASSPTGGGGAFF,TGCGCCAGCAGTCCGACAGGCGGAGGGGGGGCTTTCTTT
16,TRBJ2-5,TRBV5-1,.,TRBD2,CASSLGLAGFQETQYF,TGCGCCAGCAGCTTGGGCCTAGCGGGGTTCCAAGAGACCCAGTACTTC
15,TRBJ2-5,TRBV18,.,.,CASSPGQYGQETQYF,TGTGCCAGCTCACCCGGCCAATATGGACAAGAGACCCAGTACTTC
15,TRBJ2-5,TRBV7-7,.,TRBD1,CASSLGRGYQETQYF,TGTGCTAGCAGCTTAGGCAGGGGGTATCAAGAGACCCAGTACTTC
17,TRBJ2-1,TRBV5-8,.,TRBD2,CASSLAVLAGVYNEQFF,TGTGCCAGCAGCTTGGCCGTTCTAGCGGGGGTCTACAATGAGCAGTTCTTC
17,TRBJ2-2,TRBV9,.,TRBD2,CASSVDPAGADTGELFF,TGTGCCAGCAGCGTAGACCCAGCGGGGGCCGACACCGGGGAGCTGTTTTTT
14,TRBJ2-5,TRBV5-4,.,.,CASSSDPTGETQYF,TGTGCCAGCAGCTCAGACCCGACCGGGGAGACCCAGTACTTC
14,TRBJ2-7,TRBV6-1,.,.,CASSELRSSYEQYF,TGTGCCAGCAGTGAACTACGCAGCTCCTACGAGCAGTACTTC
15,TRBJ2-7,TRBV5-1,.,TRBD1,CASSRGQGFSYEQYF,TGCGCCAGCAGCCGAGGACAGGGGTTCTCCTACGAGCAGTACTTC
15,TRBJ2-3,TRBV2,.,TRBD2,CASGGEGFSTDTQYF,TGTGCCAGCGGGGGGGAGGGTTTCAGCACAGATACGCAGTATTTT
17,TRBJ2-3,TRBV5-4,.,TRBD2,CASSLGAMLAGDDTQYF,TGTGCCAGCAGCTTGGGGGCGATGCTAGCGGGGGACGATACGCAGTATTTT
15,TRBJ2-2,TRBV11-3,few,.,CASSPPGGPTGELFF,TGTGCCAGCAGCCCCCCCGGGGGGCCCACCGGGGAGCTGTTTTTT
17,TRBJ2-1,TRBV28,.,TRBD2,CASSPTWGGSSYNEQFF,TGTGCCAGCAGCCCAACATGGGGGGGGAGCTCCTACAATGAGCAGTTCTTC
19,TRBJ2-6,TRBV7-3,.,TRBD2,CASSRETSGGGSGANVLTF,TGTGCCAGCAGCCGAGAGACTAGCGGGGGGGGCTCTGGGGCCAACGTCCTGACTTTC
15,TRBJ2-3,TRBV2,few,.,CASSEGRQTTDTQYF,TGTGCCAGCAGTGAAGGACGGCAAACCACAGATACGCAGTATTTT
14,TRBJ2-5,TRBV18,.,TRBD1,CASSPLDRGETQYF,TGTGCCAGCTCACCGTTGGACAGGGGAGAGACCCAGTACTTC
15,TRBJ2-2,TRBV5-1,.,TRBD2,CASSLEGEGTGELFF,TGCGCCAGCAGCTTAGAAGGGGAGGGCACCGGGGAGCTGTTTTTT
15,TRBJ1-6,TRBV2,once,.,CASSRNGENNSPLHF,TGTGCCAGCAGTCGGAACGGGGAGAATAATTCACCCCTCCACTTT
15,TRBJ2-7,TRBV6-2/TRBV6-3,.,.,CASSYIRGGKYEQYF,TGTGCCAGCAGTTACATCAGGGGCGGGAAGTACGAGCAGTACTTC
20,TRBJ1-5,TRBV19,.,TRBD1,CASRSNSRDRALYSNQPQHF,TGTGCCAGTAGATCCAATAGTCGGGACAGGGCCCTGTATAGCAATCAGCCCCAGCATTTT
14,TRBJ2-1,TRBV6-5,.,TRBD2,CASSGLAGGGEQFF,TGTGCCAGCTCGGGACTAGCGGGGGGGGGTGAGCAGTTCTTC
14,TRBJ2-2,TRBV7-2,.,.,CASSLGLNTGELFF,TGTGCCAGCAGCCTGGGCCTGAACACCGGGGAGCTGTTTTTT
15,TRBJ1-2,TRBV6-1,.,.,CASSEARGGGYGYTF,TGTGCCAGCAGTGAAGCGAGGGGAGGAGGCTATGGCTACACCTTC
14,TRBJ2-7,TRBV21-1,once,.,CASSKLKCRGRKYF,TGTGCCAGCAGCAAACTCAAATGCAGGGGAAGGAAGTACTTC
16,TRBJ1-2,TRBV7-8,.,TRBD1,CASSSTGTGGSYGYTF,TGTGCCAGCAGCTCGACCGGGACAGGGGGCAGCTATGGCTACACCTTC
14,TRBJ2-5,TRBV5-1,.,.,CASSLPGSEETQYF,TGCGCCAGCAGCTTGCCAGGGTCCGAAGAGACCCAGTACTTC